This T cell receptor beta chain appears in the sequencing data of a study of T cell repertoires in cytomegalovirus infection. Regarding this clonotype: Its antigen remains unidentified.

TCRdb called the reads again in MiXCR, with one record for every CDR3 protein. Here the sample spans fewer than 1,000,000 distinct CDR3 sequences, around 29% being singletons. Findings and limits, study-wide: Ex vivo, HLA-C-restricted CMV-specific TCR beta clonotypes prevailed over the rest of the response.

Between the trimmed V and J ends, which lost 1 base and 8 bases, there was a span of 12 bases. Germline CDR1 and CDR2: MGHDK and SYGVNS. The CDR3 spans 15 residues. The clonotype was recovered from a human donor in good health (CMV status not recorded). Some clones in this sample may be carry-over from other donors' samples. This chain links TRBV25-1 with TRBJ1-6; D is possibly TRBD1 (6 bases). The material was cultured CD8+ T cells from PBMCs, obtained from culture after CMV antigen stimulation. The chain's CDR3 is CASSEFGQLYSPLHF. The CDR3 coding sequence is TGTGCCAGCAGTGAATTTGGACAGCTGTATTCACCCCTCCACTTT.